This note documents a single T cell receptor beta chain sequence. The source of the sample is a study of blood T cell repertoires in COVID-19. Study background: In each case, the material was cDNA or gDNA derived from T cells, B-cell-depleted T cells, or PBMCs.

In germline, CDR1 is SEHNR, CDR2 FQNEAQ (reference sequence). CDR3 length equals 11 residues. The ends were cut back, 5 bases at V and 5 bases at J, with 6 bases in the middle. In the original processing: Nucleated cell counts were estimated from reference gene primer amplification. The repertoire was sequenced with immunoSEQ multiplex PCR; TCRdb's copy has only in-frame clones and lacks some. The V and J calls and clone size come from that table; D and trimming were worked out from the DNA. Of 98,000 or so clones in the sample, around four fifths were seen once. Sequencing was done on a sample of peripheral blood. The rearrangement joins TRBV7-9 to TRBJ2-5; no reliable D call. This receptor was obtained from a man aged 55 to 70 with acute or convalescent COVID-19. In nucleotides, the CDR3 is TGTGCCAGCAGCCCTGCGGAGACCCAGTACTTC. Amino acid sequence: CASSPAETQYF.